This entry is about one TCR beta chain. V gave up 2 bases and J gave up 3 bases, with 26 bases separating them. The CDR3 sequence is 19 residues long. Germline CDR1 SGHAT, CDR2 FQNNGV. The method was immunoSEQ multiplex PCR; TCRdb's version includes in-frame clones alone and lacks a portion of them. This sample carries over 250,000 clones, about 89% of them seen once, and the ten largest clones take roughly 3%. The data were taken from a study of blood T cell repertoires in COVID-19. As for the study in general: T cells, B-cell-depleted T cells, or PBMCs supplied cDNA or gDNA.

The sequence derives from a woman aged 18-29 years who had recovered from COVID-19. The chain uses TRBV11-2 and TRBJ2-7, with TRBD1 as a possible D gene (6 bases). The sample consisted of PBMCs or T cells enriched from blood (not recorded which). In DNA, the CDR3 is TGTGCCAGCAGCTTATTAACGAACAGGGTTAGGGCCTCAGACTACGAGCAGTACTTC. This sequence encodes CASSLLTNRVRASDYEQYF.